One and the same sample provided the 3 T cell receptor beta chains below, sequenced in a study of T cell responses to AZD1222 COVID-19 vaccine. The protocol was immunoSEQ multiplex PCR, while the TCRdb copy is restricted to in-frame clones and leaves out a portion. The data show 90,000 to 120,000 clones, with about 87% seen just once and 3% to 3.5% held by the top ten. The specimen comprised peripheral blood, sampled on day 0 of AZD1222 vaccination. The receptors derive from an adult in good health.

The chain carries TRBV7-9 and TRBJ1-3; 10 bases match TRBD1. Germline loops: CDR1 SEHNR, CDR2 FQNEAQ (reference sequence). The length of the CDR3 is 15 residues. J was trimmed by 4 bases and V by 5 bases; bases with no gene match: 5. CDR3 loop: CASSPGTGVGNTIYF. CDR3 in DNA: TGTGCCAGCAGCCCAGGGACAGGGGTCGGAAACACCATATATTTT.

The rearrangement links TRBV4-2 to TRBJ2-3; TRBD2 might be the D (6 bases). V lost 0 bases and J 1 base, leaving 14 bases between the germline ends. The CDR3 runs to 17 residues. From germline, CDR1 is LGHNA and CDR2 YNFKEQ. CDR3 residues: CASSQDSLGGGTDTQYF. The CDR3 nucleotides read TGTGCCAGCAGCCAAGATTCTTTAGGAGGGGGCACAGATACGCAGTATTTT.

The V and J genes are TRBV6-5 and TRBJ2-3; tentatively, D is TRBD1 (6 bases). This CDR3 has 14 residues. Germline V gene data show CDR1 as MNHEY and CDR2 as SVGAGI. Trimming removed 7 bases at V and 1 base at J, with 12 bases between. This CDR3 is CASTPGAGTDTQYF. Here the CDR3 DNA reads TGTGCCAGCACTCCAGGGGCTGGCACAGATACGCAGTATTTT.